This T cell receptor beta chain originates from a study of T cell responses to AZD1222 COVID-19 vaccine. Libraries were prepared by immunoSEQ multiplex PCR; TCRdb keeps only in-frame clonotypes and omits some of them. The table has tens of thousands of clones, almost 80% seen once. Study results and caveats: None of the repertoires were sampled until the peak T cell response had passed. Vaccine-related CD4 TCRs covered spike, predominating at 160-218 and 743-854. Per reports, nearly half of all spike-specific TCRs target regions that are unmutated in variants. Clonal diversity was possibly underestimated, and white British individuals and females predominated among donors.

Comment on this clone: Its matching antigen is unknown.

Germline lookup yields CDR1 SGHDT and CDR2 YYEEEE. The CDR3 has 15 amino acids. V lost 2 bases to trimming and J lost 2 bases; unmatched junction nucleotides: 6. Specimen: peripheral blood, collected on day 0 of AZD1222 vaccination. The rearrangement links TRBV5-6 to TRBJ1-1; 7 bases agree with TRBD1. The receptor was isolated from an adult in good health. The CDR3 here is CASSLETGVNTEAFF. The CDR3 bases are TGTGCCAGCAGCTTAGAAACAGGGGTAAACACTGAAGCTTTCTTT.